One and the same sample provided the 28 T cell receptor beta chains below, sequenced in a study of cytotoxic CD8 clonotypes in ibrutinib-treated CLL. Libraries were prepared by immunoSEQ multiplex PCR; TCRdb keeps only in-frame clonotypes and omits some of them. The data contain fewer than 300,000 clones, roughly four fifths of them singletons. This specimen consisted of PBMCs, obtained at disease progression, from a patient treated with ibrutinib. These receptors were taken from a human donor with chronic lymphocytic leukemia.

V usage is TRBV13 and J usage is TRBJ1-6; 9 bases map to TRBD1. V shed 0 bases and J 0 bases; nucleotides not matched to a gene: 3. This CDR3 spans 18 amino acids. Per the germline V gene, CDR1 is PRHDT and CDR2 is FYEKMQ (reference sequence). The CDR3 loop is CASSLGGTGSSYNSPLHF. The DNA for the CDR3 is TGTGCCAGCAGCTTAGGGGGGACAGGGTCCTCCTATAATTCACCCCTCCACTTT.

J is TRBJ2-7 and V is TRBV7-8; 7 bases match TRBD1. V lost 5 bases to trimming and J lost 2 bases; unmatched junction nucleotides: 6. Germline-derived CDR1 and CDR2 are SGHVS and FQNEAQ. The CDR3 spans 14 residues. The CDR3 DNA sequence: TGTGCCAGCAGCCCCCACAGGGGTCCCTACGAGCAGTACTTC. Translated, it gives CASSPHRGPYEQYF.

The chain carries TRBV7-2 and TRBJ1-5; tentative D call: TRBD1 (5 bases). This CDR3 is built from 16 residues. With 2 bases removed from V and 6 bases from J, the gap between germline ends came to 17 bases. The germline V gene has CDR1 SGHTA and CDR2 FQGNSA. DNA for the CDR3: TGTGCCAGCAGCTTATTAGGGGCAGGAAAAGGTCAGCCCCAGCATTTT. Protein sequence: CASSLLGAGKGQPQHF.

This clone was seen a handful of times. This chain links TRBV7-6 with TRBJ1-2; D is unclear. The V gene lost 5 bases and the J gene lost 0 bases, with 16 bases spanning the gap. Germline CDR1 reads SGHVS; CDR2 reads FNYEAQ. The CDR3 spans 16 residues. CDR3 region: CASSPEASITNYGYTF. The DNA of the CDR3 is TGTGCCAGCAGCCCGGAGGCCTCGATTACTAACTATGGCTACACCTTC.

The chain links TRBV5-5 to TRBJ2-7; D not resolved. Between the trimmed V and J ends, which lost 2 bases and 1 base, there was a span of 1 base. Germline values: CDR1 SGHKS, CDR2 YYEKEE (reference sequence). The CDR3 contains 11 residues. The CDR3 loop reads CASSFSYEQYF. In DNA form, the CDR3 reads TGTGCCAGCAGCTTTTCCTACGAGCAGTACTTC.

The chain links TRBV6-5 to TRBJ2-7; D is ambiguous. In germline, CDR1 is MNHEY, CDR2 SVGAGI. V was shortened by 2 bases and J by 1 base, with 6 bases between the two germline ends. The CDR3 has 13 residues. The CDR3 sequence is CASSYVGSYEQYF. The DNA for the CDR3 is TGTGCCAGCAGTTACGTGGGTTCCTACGAGCAGTACTTC.

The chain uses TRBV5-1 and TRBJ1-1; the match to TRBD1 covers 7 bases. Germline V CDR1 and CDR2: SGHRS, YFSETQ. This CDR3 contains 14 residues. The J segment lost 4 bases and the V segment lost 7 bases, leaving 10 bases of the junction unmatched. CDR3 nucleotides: TGCGCCAGCGGGACAGAACCTCTGGGCACTGAAGCTTTCTTT. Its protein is CASGTEPLGTEAFF.

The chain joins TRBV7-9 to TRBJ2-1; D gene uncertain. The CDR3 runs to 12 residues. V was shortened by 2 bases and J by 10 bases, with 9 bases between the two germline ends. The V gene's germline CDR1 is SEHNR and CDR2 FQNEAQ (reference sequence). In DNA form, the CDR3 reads TGTGCCAGCAGCTTAACCCTCATAGAGCAGTTCTTC. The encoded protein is CASSLTLIEQFF.

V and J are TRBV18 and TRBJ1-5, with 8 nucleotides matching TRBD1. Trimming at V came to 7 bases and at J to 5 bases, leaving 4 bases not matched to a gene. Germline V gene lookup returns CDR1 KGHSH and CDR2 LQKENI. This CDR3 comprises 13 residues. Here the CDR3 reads CASFGTGDQPQHF. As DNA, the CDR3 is TGTGCCAGCTTCGGGACAGGCGATCAGCCCCAGCATTTT.

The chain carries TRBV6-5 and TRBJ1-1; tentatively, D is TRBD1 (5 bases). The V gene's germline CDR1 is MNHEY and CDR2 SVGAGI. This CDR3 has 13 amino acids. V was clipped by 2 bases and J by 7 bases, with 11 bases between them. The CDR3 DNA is TGTGCCAGCAGTTACGGGGTAGGGGTTGAAGCTTTCTTT. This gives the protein CASSYGVGVEAFF.

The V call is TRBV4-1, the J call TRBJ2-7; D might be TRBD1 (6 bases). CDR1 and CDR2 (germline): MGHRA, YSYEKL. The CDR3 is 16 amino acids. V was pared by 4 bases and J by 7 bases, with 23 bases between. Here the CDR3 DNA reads TGCGCCAGCAGCCCCTTCTTGAGGGGGAGTCCGGGAGAGCAGTACTTC. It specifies CASSPFLRGSPGEQYF.

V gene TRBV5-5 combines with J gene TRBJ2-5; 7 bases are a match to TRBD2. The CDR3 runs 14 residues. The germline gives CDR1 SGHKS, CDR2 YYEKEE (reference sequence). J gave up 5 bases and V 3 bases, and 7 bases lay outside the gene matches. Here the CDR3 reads CASSSLGGVETQYF. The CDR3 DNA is TGTGCCAGCAGCTCCCTTGGGGGGGTCGAGACCCAGTACTTC.

The DNA for the CDR3 is TGTGCCAGCAGTTCCACCGGGACTTCAAACACCGGGGAGCTGTTTTTT. Translated, it gives CASSSTGTSNTGELFF. This rearrangement joins TRBV28 to TRBJ2-2, with D possibly TRBD2 on 6 matching bases. Deletions cut 4 bases from V and 2 bases from J, with 14 bases between. The CDR3 covers 16 residues. Germline assignment: CDR1 MDHEN and CDR2 SYDVKM.

The CDR3 DNA follows: TGTGCCAGAAGCTTGGTGGTGGCGGGGGGCCCGAGCACCGGGGAGCTGTTTTTT. It translates to CARSLVVAGGPSTGELFF. This chain connects TRBV5-3 to TRBJ2-2, with 8 bases lining up with TRBD2. Being an ORF, TRBV5-3 has a function that is uncertain. V lost 0 bases to trimming and J lost 4 bases; unmatched junction nucleotides: 11. The length of the CDR3 is 18 residues.

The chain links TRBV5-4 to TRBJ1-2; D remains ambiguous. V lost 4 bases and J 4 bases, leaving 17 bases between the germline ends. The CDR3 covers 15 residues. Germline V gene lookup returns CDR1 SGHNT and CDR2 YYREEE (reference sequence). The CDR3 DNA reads TGTGCCAGCAGCCCTGACACGACCCGTCGCTATGGCTACACCTTC. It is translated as CASSPDTTRRYGYTF.

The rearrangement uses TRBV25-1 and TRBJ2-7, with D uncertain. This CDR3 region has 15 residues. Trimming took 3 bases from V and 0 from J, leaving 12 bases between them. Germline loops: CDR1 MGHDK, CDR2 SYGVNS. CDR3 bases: TGTGCCAGCAGTGATCCCCGGTCCCTCTCCTACGAGCAGTACTTC. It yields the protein CASSDPRSLSYEQYF.

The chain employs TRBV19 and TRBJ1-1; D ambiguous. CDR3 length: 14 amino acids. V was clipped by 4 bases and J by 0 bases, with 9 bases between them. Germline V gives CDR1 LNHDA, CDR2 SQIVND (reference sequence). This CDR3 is CASSSPAMNTEAFF. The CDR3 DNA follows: TGTGCCAGTAGTAGTCCAGCCATGAACACTGAAGCTTTCTTT.

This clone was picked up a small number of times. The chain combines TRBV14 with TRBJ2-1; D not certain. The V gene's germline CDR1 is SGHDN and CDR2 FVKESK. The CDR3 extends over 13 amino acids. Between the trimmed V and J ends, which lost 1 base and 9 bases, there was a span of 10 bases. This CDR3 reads CASSQALVGEQFF. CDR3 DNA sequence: TGTGCCAGCAGCCAAGCCTTAGTCGGTGAGCAGTTCTTC.

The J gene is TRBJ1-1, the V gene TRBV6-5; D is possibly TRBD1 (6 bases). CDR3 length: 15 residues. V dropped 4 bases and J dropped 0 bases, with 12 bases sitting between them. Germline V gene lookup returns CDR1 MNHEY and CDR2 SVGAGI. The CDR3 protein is CASSFGGALNTEAFF. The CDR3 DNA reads TGTGCCAGCAGTTTTGGGGGGGCACTGAACACTGAAGCTTTCTTT.

CDR3 sequence: CASSFRDRGLLEAFF. The CDR3 DNA reads TGCGCCAGCAGCTTCCGGGACAGGGGCCTCCTTGAAGCTTTCTTT. The chain carries TRBV5-1 and TRBJ1-1; 10 bases are shared with TRBD1. After removal of 2 bases from V and 7 bases from J, the junction contained 8 bases not matched to a gene. CDR3 length equals 15 residues. Per the germline V gene, CDR1 is SGHRS and CDR2 is YFSETQ.

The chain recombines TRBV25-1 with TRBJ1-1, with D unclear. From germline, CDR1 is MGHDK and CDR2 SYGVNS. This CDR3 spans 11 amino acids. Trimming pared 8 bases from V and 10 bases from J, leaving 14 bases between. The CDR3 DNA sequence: TGTGCCAGCGGTATACAGTCCCCAGCTTTCTTT. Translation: CASGIQSPAFF. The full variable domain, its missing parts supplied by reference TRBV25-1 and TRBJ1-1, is EADIYQTPRYLVIGTGKKITLECSQTMGHDKMYWYQQDPGMELHLIHYSYGVNSTEKGDLSSESTVSRIRTEHFPLTLESARPSHTSQYLCASGIQSPAFFGQGTRLTVV.

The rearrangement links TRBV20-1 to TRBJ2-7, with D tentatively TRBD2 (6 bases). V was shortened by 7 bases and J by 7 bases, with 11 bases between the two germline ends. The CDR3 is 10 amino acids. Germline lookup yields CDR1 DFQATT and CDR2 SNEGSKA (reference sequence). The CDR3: CSVPGREQYF. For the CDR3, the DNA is TGCAGTGTCCCAGGGAGGGAGCAGTACTTC.

Here the CDR3 reads CASSQAPNQETQYF. DNA of the CDR3: TGCGCCAGCAGCCAAGCCCCCAACCAAGAGACCCAGTACTTC. The chain is built from TRBV4-1 and TRBJ2-5; no definite D call. The CDR3 spans 14 residues. Trimming removed 1 base from V and 0 bases from J, with 6 bases in between. In germline, CDR1 is MGHRA, CDR2 YSYEKL.

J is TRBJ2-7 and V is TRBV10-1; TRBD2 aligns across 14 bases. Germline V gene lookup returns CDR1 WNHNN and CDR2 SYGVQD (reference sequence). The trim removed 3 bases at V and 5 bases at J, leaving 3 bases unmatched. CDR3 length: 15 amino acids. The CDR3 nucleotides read TGCGCCAGCAGTGAAAGGACTAGCGGGAGGAACGAGCAGTACTTC. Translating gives CASSERTSGRNEQYF.

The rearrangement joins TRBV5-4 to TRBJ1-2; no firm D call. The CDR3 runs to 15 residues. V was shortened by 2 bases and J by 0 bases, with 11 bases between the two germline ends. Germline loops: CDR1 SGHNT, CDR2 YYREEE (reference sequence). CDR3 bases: TGTGCCAGCAGCTTTGTTGAAATTACTAACTATGGCTACACCTTC. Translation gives CASSFVEITNYGYTF.

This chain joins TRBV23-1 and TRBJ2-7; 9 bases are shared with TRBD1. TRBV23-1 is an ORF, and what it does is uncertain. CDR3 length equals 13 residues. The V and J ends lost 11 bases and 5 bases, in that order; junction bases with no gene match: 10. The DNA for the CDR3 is TGCGCCCACCGGGACAGGGAATGCAACGAGCAGTACTTC. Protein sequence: CAHRDRECNEQYF.

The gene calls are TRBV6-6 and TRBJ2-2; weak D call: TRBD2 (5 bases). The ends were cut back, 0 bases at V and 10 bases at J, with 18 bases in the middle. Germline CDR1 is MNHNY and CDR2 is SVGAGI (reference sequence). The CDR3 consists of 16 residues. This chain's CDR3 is CASSYSPGNILSELFF. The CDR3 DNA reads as TGTGCCAGCAGTTACTCGCCCGGGAACATCCTGTCGGAGCTGTTTTTT.

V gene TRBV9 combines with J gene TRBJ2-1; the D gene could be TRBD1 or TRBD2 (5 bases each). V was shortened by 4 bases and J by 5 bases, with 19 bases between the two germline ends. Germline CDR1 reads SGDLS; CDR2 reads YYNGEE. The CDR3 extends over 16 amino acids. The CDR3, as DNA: TGTGCCAGCAGCCGTGGTGGGACCCGGACAAACAATGAGCAGTTCTTC. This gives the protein CASSRGGTRTNNEQFF.